A selection of T cell receptor beta chains follows, all from one sample in a study of tumor and adjacent non-tumor tissue in lung cancer. TCRdb called the multiplex PCR reads again in MiXCR, with one record for every CDR3 protein. The sample lists tens of thousands of distinct CDR3 sequences; 76% were seen once. The sequenced material came from distant non-tumor lung tissue. All receptors derive from a man between 65 and 80 years old with non-small cell lung cancer. CDR3s include the opening cysteine and the closing phenylalanine or tryptophan. D genes are given only for firm matches. Where a row states a size, it is once, few, many or the class of an expanded clone; other rows omit it.

j_call v_call clone_size d_call cdr3_aa cdr3_nt
TRBJ2-2 TRBV7-8 NA NA CASSLATVNTGEPFF TGTGCCAGCAGCTTAGCGACTGTGAACACCGGGGAGCCGTTTTTT
TRBJ1-1 TRBV9 NA NA CTSGPNRAPNTEAFF TGTACCAGCGGCCCGAACAGGGCCCCGAACACTGAAGCTTTCTTT
TRBJ2-5 TRBV10-2 many NA CASSDPVAETQYF TGCGCCAGCAGTGACCCGGTCGCGGAGACCCAGTACTTC
TRBJ2-5 TRBV29-1 NA NA CSVDSGQVEIQYF TGCAGCGTTGATTCAGGGCAGGTGGAGATACAGTACTTC
TRBJ1-2 TRBV29-1 few NA CSVEAGDSVNYGYTF TGCAGCGTTGAAGCAGGTGACAGCGTTAACTATGGATACACCTTC
TRBJ2-7 TRBV11-1 NA NA CDSSLLRARNEQYF TGTGACAGCAGCTTATTGCGGGCTCGGAACGAGCAGTACTTC
TRBJ1-2 TRBV10-3 once NA CTIRHTYGYTF TGTACCATCAGGCACACCTATGGCTACACCTTC
TRBJ1-1 TRBV5-5 NA TRBD1 CASSYKSGQGAVKTEAFF TGTGCCAGCAGTTACAAGTCGGGACAGGGGGCGGTTAAGACTGAAGCTTTCTTT
TRBJ2-5 TRBV7-2 NA NA CASSHPSGTQYF TGTGCCAGCAGCCATCCTAGTGGGACCCAGTACTTC
TRBJ2-1 TRBV29-1 once NA CSGRLSGFYNEQFF TGCAGCGGTAGATTATCGGGGTTCTACAATGAGCAGTTTTTC
TRBJ2-3 TRBV5-4 NA TRBD2 CATSFNAGTSGADTQYF TGTGCCACCAGTTTCAATGCCGGGACTAGCGGGGCAGACACGCAGTATTTT
TRBJ1-1 TRBV5-5 NA NA CASSVSMKTEAFF TGTGCCAGCAGCGTGAGCATGAAAACTGAAGCTTTCTTT
TRBJ2-7 TRBV4-3 NA NA CANSQDPDKYSYEQYF TGCGCCAACAGCCAAGATCCCGATAAATACTCCTACGAGCAGTACTTC
TRBJ1-6 TRBV20-1 NA TRBD1 CNDRTGNSPLHF TGCAATGATAGGACAGGGAATTCACCCCTCCACTTT
TRBJ1-5 TRBV6-2/TRBV6-3 few NA CASSYGDNQPLHF TGTGCCAGCAGTTATGGGGATAATCAGCCCCTGCATTTT
TRBJ2-3 TRBV6-4 NA NA CASNERGSEAVTQYF TGTGCCAGCAATGAACGGGGGAGTGAGGCAGTTACGCAGTATTTT
TRBJ2-3 TRBV11-2 NA NA CASSLDLASTDTQCF TGTGCCAGCAGTTTAGATCTGGCTAGCACAGATACGCAGTGTTTT
TRBJ2-5 TRBV20-1 once NA CNAASGLSQETQYF TGCAATGCCGCCTCAGGACTGTCCCAAGAGACCCAGTACTTC
TRBJ1-1 TRBV6-6 many TRBD1 CASSETGDFLTAFF TGTGCCAGCAGCGAGACAGGGGATTTCCTAACAGCTTTCTTT
TRBJ2-5 TRBV12-3/TRBV12-4 NA TRBD2 CAISGQAGVVETQYF TGTGCCATCAGCGGCCAAGCGGGAGTGGTGGAGACCCAGTACTTC
TRBJ2-2 TRBV11-2 few NA CASSSAALTNTGELFF TGTGCCAGCAGCTCAGCTGCACTTACGAACACCGGGGAGCTGTTTTTT
TRBJ2-7 TRBV21-1 NA NA CASSKPQGMEEQYF TGTGCCAGCAGCAAGCCCCAGGGAATGGAAGAGCAGTACTTC
TRBJ1-1 TRBV5-6 NA NA CTCSLPRNTEAFF TGTACCTGCAGCTTGCCGAGGAACACTGAAGCTTTCTTT
TRBJ1-2 TRBV11-2 NA TRBD1 CASSPTGGTCGYTF TGTGCCAGCAGCCCGACAGGGGGTACATGCGGCTACACCTTC
TRBJ1-2 TRBV6-6 NA NA CASSYLILEGFNYGNTF TGTGCCAGCAGTTACTTGATATTGGAAGGGTTCAACTATGGCAACACCTTC
TRBJ1-1 TRBV29-1 NA NA CMVLGAVGWAFF TGCATGGTCCTGGGGGCTGTGGGTTGGGCTTTCTTT
TRBJ2-1 TRBV5-4 many NA CASSITGTNEQFF TGTGCCAGCAGCATAACAGGGACCAATGAGCAGTTCTTC
TRBJ2-7 TRBV7-6 NA TRBD1 CASSSRPGQGVSYEQYF TGTGCCAGCAGTTCTAGACCGGGACAGGGGGTCTCCTACGAGCAGTATTTC
TRBJ1-1 TRBV6-2/TRBV6-3 NA NA CASRSFVGERREAFF TGTGCCAGCCGATCTTTTGTGGGAGAAAGAAGGGAAGCTTTCTTT
TRBJ2-7 TRBV20-1 NA TRBD2 CSVGEGLVGTYEQYF TGCAGTGTAGGAGAAGGACTAGTGGGGACCTACGAGCAGTACTTC
TRBJ2-7 TRBV11-1 medium-sized NA CASSLEASTSYEQYF TGTGCCAGCAGCTTAGAAGCTTCCACCTCCTACGAGCAGTACTTC
TRBJ1-6 TRBV29-1 NA TRBD1 CSVKDRDWSPFHF TGCAGCGTTAAGGACAGGGATTGGTCGCCCTTCCACTTT